This is a list of T cell receptor beta chains from one sample in a study of T-cell reconstitution after alpha-beta-depleted transplantation in children. TCRdb passed the PCR reads through MiXCR, listing each CDR3 protein once. The sample lists hundreds of thousands of distinct CDR3 sequences, roughly 9.1% occurring once. Sequenced material: PBMCs, mostly from graft donor cells, taken 360 days after TCRalphabeta/CD19-depleted stem cell transplant. The receptor set was obtained from a male patient aged 2 to 9 who had a stem cell transplant for acute myeloid leukemia, so the T cells may come from the graft donor. Both conserved end residues are trimmed from each CDR3. A D gene is named only where the DNA matches it firmly.

TRBV6-2/TRBV6-3	TRBJ2-1	.	ASSYRGSNNEQF
TRBV6-5	TRBJ2-1	.	ASSYSVVRVGYNEQF
TRBV5-1	TRBJ1-3	.	ASSLAAGNTIY
TRBV15	TRBJ2-4	.	ATSRERGTVNIQY
TRBV5-6	TRBJ1-2	.	ASSLSPQGSYGYT
TRBV3-1	TRBJ1-2	.	ASSQDPNGYT
TRBV29-1	TRBJ2-1	.	STQLGPIYNEQF
TRBV21-1	TRBJ2-7	.	ASSKGWREESYEQY
TRBV20-1	TRBJ1-5	TRBD1	SGGTASGQPQH
TRBV28	TRBJ1-3	TRBD1	ASMGQIHTIY
TRBV24-1	TRBJ2-1	TRBD2	ATSDKTSGKDEQF
TRBV12-3/TRBV12-4	TRBJ1-6	.	ASSLSGANSPLH
TRBV7-2	TRBJ2-5	TRBD2	ASSLGSGTLETQY
TRBV19	TRBJ2-7	.	ASSMAGSYEQY
TRBV18	TRBJ2-2	TRBD2	ASSPLWTSGLPTNTGELF
TRBV28	TRBJ2-2	.	ASSPPVYTGELF
TRBV6-2/TRBV6-3	TRBJ2-4	TRBD1	ASRPPGQGLAKNIQY
TRBV7-9	TRBJ2-4	TRBD2	ASSSGLAGGENIQY
TRBV5-1	TRBJ1-1	.	ASSLTGRGAEAF
TRBV11-2	TRBJ2-4	TRBD1	ASSLPQGEGAKNIQY
TRBV6-5	TRBJ1-1	.	ASSYSPGMNTEAF
TRBV5-5	TRBJ1-1	TRBD1	ASSLGQGLVEAF